This TCR beta chain was sequenced in a study of CXCR3-negative and CXCR3-positive naive CD8 T cells. It was by 5' RACE with UMI labels that the TRB cDNA libraries were prepared. TCRdb re-called the 5' RACE reads; one entry per CDR3 protein, DNA not given. There are 100,000 to 150,000 distinct CDR3 sequences in the sample, with approximately 0.51% held by the top ten. The clonotype originates from a human donor in good health. Some clones in this sample may be carry-over from other donors' samples. The specimen was naive CXCR3- CD8+ T cells from blood. The subset was: CD45RO-CCR7+CD27+CD95- naive CD8+ T cells lacking CXCR3 (TNR3-).

CDR3 in amino acids: CASIPGSGNEQFF. The chain is built from TRBV12-3 or TRBV12-4 and TRBJ2-1; as DNA is missing, the TRBD1 call by TCRdb cannot be tested. CDR3 length: 13 residues.